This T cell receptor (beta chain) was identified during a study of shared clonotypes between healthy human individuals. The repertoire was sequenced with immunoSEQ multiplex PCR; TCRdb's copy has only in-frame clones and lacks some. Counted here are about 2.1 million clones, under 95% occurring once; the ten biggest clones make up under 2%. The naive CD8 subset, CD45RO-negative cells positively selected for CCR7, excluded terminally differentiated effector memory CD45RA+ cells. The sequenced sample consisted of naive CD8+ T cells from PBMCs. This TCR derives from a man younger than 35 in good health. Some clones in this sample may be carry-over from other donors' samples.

The CDR3 region is CASSVLTGGLNEQYF. For the CDR3, the DNA is TGTGCCAGCAGCGTCTTGACAGGGGGCTTGAACGAGCAGTACTTC. This sequence joins TRBV9 and TRBJ2-7; 10 nucleotides match TRBD1. Germline V gives CDR1 SGDLS, CDR2 YYNGEE. With V trimmed by 2 bases and J by 5 bases, 7 bases remained unmatched. This CDR3 region has 15 residues. The complete variable domain, with remaining parts taken from reference TRBV9 and TRBJ2-7, reads DSGVTQTPKHLITATGQRVTLRCSPRSGDLSVYWYQQSLDQGLQFLIQYYNGEERAKGNILERFSAQQFPDLHSELNLSSLELGDSALYFCASSVLTGGLNEQYFGPGTRLTVT.